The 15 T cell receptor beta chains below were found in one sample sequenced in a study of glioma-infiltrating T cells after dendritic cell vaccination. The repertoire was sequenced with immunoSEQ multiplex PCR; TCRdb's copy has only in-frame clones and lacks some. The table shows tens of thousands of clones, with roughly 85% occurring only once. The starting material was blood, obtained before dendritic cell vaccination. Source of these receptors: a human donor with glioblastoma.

The CDR3 DNA reads TGTGCCAGCAGCCCCCCCGGGGAGAGGGGGCGCGGTGGCTACACCTTC. Its protein is CASSPPGERGRGGYTF. This sequence joins TRBV28 and TRBJ1-2, with TRBD1 matching 7 bases. Per germline, CDR1 MDHEN and CDR2 SYDVKM. V shed 6 bases, J shed 7 bases, and the junction held 17 bases outside the gene matches. The CDR3 length is 16 residues.

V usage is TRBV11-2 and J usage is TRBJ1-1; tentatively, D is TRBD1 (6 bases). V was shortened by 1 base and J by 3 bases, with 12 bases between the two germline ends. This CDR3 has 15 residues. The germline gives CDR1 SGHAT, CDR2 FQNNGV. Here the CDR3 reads CASSLGVTGYTEAFF. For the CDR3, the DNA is TGTGCCAGCAGCTTAGGGGTAACAGGGTACACTGAAGCTTTCTTT.

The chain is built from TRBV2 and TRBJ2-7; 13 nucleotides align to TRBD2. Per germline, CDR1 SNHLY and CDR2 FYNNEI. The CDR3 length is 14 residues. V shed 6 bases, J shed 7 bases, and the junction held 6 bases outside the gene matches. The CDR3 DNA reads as TGTGCCAGCAGGGCGGGACTAGCGGGACAGGAGCAGTACTTC. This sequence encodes CASRAGLAGQEQYF.

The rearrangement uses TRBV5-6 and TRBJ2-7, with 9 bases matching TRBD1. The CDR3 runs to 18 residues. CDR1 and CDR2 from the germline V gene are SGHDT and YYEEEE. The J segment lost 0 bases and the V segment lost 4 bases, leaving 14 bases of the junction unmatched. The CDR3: CASSPGTGRLLGSYEQYF. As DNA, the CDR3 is TGTGCCAGCAGCCCCGGGACAGGGAGGTTGTTGGGCTCCTACGAGCAGTACTTC.

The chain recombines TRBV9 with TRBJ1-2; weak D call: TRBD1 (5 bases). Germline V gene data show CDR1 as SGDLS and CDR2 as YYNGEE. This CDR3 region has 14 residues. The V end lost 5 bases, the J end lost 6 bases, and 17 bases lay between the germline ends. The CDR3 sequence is CASSLFGATDGYTF. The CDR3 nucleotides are TGTGCCAGCAGTTTGTTTGGGGCGACCGATGGCTACACCTTC.

CDR3 sequence: CASSLKGVVSAFF. In DNA form, the CDR3 reads TGTGCCAGCAGCTTGAAGGGGGTGGTCTCAGCTTTCTTT. This chain joins TRBV5-4 and TRBJ1-1; weak D call: TRBD1 (6 bases). The length of the CDR3 is 13 residues. Deletions cut 1 base from V and 10 bases from J, with 14 bases between. The germline CDR1 and CDR2 sequences are SGHNT and YYREEE (reference sequence). Combining the CDR3 with reference TRBV5-4 and TRBJ1-1 gives the whole variable domain ETGVTQSPTHLIKTRGQQVTLRCSSQSGHNTVSWYQQALGQGPQFIFQYYREEENGRGNFPPRFSGLQFPNYSSELNVNALELDDSALYLCASSLKGVVSAFFGQGTRLTVV.

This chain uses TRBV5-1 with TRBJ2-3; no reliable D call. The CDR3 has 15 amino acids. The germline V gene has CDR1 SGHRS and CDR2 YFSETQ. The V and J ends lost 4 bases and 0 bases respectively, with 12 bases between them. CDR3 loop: CASSLDMASTDTQYF. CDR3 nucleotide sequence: TGCGCCAGCAGCCTGGATATGGCTAGCACAGATACGCAGTATTTT.

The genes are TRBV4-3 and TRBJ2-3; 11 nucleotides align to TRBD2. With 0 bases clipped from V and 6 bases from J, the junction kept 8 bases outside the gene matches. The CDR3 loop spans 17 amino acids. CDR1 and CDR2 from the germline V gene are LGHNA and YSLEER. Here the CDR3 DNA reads TGCGCCAGCAGCCAAGAGTTGACTAGCGGGGCAGGGGATACGCAGTATTTT. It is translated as CASSQELTSGAGDTQYF.

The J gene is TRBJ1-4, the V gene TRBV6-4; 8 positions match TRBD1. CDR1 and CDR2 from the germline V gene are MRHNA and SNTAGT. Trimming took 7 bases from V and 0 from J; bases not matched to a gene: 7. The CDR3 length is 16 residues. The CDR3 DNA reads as TGTGCCAGCATTTCCGGGACAGGTCCAACTAATGAAAAACTGTTTTTT. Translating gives CASISGTGPTNEKLFF.

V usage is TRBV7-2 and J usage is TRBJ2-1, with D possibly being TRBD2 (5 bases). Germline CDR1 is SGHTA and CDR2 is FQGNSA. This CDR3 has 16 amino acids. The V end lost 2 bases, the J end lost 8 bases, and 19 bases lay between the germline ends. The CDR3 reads CASSLLGGWTSHEQFF. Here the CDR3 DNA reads TGTGCCAGCAGCTTATTGGGCGGGTGGACTTCCCATGAGCAGTTCTTC.

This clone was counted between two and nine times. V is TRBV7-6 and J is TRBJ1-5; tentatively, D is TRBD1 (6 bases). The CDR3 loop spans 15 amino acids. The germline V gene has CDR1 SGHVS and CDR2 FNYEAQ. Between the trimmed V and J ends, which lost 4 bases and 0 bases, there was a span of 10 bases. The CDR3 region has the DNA TGTGCCAGCAGCTCGGACAGTAATAGCAATCAGCCCCAGCATTTT. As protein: CASSSDSNSNQPQHF.

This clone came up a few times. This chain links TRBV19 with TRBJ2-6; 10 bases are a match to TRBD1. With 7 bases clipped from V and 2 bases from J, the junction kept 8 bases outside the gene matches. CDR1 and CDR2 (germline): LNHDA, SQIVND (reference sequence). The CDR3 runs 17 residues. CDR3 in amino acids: CASTSGQGWPGANVLTF. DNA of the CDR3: TGTGCCAGTACATCGGGACAGGGGTGGCCTGGGGCCAACGTCCTGACTTTC.

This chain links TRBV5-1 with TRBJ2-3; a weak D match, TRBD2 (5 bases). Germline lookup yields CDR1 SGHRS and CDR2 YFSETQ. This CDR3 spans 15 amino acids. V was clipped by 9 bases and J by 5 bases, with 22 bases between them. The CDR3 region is CATTLGEAAGDTQYF. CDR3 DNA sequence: TGCGCCACCACGCTGGGAGAGGCTGCTGGAGATACGCAGTATTTT.

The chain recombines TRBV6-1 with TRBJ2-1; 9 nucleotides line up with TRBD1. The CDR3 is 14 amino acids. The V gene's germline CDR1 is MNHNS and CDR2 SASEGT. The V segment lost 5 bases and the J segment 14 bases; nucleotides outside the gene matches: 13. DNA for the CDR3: TGTGCCAGCAGTTTCAGGGACAGGGAAGGTAGCAAGTTCTTC. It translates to CASSFRDREGSKFF.

The CDR3 loop is CASSINRGRNTEAFF. The CDR3 nucleotides read TGTGCCAGTAGTATTAACAGGGGCCGGAACACTGAAGCTTTCTTT. The chain recombines TRBV19 with TRBJ1-1, with 7 bases matching TRBD1. CDR1 is LNHDA, CDR2 SQIVND, per germline (reference sequence). This CDR3 is 15 amino acids long. V dropped 3 bases and J dropped 1; count of bases not matched to a gene: 5.